The source of this T cell receptor (beta chain) is a study of blood T cell repertoires in COVID-19. CDR1 and CDR2 from the germline V gene are SEHNR and FQNEAQ (reference sequence). With V trimmed by 4 bases and J by 4 bases, 10 bases remained unmatched. The CDR3 sequence is 16 residues long. Method: immunoSEQ multiplex PCR; TCRdb's copy keeps in-frame clones and lacks some. The sample includes roughly 220,000 clones, 70% to 85% of them seen just once. The rearrangement uses TRBV7-9 and TRBJ2-5, with 9 bases lining up with TRBD1. Specimen: peripheral blood. This TCR was recovered from a middle-aged woman who had recovered from COVID-19. This CDR3 is CASSSVQGALSETQYF. CDR3 DNA sequence: TGTGCCAGCAGCTCGGTACAGGGGGCCCTATCAGAGACCCAGTACTTC.